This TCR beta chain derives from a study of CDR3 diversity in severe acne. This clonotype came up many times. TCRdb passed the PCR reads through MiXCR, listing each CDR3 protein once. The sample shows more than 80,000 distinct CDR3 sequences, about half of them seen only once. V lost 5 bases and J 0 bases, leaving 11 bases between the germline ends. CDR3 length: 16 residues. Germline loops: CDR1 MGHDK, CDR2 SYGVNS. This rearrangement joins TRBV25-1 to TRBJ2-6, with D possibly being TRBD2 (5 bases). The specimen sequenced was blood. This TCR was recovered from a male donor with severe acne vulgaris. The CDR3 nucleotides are TGTGCCAGCAGTCGAGCAGGAGGCTCTGGGGCCAACGTCCTGACTTTC. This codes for CASSRAGGSGANVLTF.